The 5 T cell receptor beta chains in this list originate from one sample, sequenced in a study of T cells after yellow fever vaccination. Using its own MiXCR run on the 5' RACE reads, TCRdb lists one record per CDR3 protein. The table includes 250,000 or so distinct CDR3 sequences, 6.9% detected once. The sequenced sample was CD4+ T cells sorted from PBMCs, obtained 15 days after the yellow fever booster vaccination. The receptors originated from a man under 40 who received the YFV17D yellow fever vaccine.

This clonotype has at least ten counts. V is TRBV15 and J is TRBJ2-1; D assignment may be TRBD1 or TRBD2 (5 bases each). V lost 10 bases, J lost 0 bases, and 13 bases lay in between. CDR3 size: 14 residues. Germline-derived CDR1 and CDR2 are LNHNV and YYDKDF (reference sequence). CDR3 sequence: CAISRDPSYNEQFF. The DNA for the CDR3 is TGTGCCATATCCCGGGACCCCTCCTACAATGAGCAGTTCTTC.

This clonotype has at least ten counts. V gene TRBV27 combines with J gene TRBJ2-7, with 7 bases identical to TRBD2. The germline CDR1 and CDR2 sequences are MNHEY and SMNVEV (reference sequence). The V segment lost 2 bases and the J segment 3 bases; nucleotides outside the gene matches: 7. The CDR3 extends over 15 amino acids. This chain's CDR3 is CASSLRVGGSYEQYF. Here the CDR3 DNA reads TGTGCCAGCAGTTTACGGGTGGGCGGGAGCTACGAGCAGTACTTC.

There are many counts of this clonotype. This chain connects TRBV4-1 to TRBJ2-1, with a weak D call TRBD2 (6 bases). CDR3 length equals 16 residues. The germline CDR1 and CDR2 sequences are MGHRA and YSYEKL. Deletions cut 1 base from V and 10 bases from J, with 20 bases between. CDR3 coding DNA: TGCGCCAGCAGCCAAGCCTACGGGCGGGATATTAAGGAGCAGTTCTTC. Amino acids: CASSQAYGRDIKEQFF.

The J gene is TRBJ2-7, the V gene TRBV7-9, with a weak D call TRBD2 (5 bases). There are 13 residues in the CDR3. V was pared by 2 bases and J by 4 bases, with 9 bases between. Per germline, CDR1 SEHNR and CDR2 FQNEAQ (reference sequence). The CDR3 nucleotides read TGTGCCAGCAGCTTAAGAGGGCGGTACGAGCAGTACTTC. The encoded protein is CASSLRGRYEQYF.

This clonotype was recorded at least ten times. V and J are TRBV12-3 or TRBV12-4 and TRBJ2-7; 11 nucleotides agree with TRBD2. The CDR3 has 14 amino acids. The V segment lost 4 bases and the J segment 4 bases; nucleotides outside the gene matches: 3. The CDR3 DNA is TGTGCCAGCAGTTCATCTAGCGGGAGGTACGAGCAGTACTTC. Amino acids: CASSSSSGRYEQYF.